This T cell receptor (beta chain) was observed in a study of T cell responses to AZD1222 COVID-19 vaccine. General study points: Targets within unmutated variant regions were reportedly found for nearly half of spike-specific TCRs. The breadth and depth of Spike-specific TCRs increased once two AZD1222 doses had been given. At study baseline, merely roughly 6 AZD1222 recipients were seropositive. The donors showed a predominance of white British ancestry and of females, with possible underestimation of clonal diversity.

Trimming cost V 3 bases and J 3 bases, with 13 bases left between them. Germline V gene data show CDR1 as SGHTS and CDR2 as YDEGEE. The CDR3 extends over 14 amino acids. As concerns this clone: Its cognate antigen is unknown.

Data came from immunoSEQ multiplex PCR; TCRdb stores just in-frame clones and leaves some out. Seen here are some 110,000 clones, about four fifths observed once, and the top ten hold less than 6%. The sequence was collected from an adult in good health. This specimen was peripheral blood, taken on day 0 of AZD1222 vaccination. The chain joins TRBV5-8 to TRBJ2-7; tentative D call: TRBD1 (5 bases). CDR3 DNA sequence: TGTGCCAGCAGCTCCTGGACATGGGACTACGAGCAGTACTTC. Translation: CASSSWTWDYEQYF. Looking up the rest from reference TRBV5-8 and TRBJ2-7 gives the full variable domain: EAGVTQSPTHLIKTRGQQATLRCSPISGHTSVYWYQQALGLGLQFLLWYDEGEERNRGNFPPRFSGRQFPNYSSELNVNALELEDSALYLCASSSWTWDYEQYFGPGTRLTVT.